These 21 T cell receptor beta chains originate from one sample sequenced in a study of glioma-infiltrating T cells. Amplification of TCR alpha and beta CDR3 regions from RNA used iRepertoire nested multiplex PCR. Each CDR3 protein gets one entry after TCRdb re-called the multiplex PCR reads with MiXCR. The table has approximately 89,000 distinct CDR3 sequences, about 23% seen once; the top ten hold approximately 6.7%. Sequencing was performed on glioma tissue, nonneoplastic brain tissue, or PBMCs (not recorded which). The receptors stem from a human donor with low-grade glioma or glioblastoma, undergoing nonglioma brain surgery, or in good health (not recorded which).

This clonotype occurred many times. The chain carries TRBV3-1 and TRBJ1-2; 12 bases fit TRBD1. Germline values: CDR1 LGHDT, CDR2 YNNKEL (reference sequence). The trim removed 0 bases at V and 7 bases at J, leaving 12 bases unmatched. The length of the CDR3 is 18 residues. CDR3 loop: CASSQDRDRGRKIGGYTF. CDR3 DNA sequence: TGTGCCAGCAGCCAAGACAGGGACAGGGGGCGCAAGATTGGTGGCTACACCTTC.

The CDR3 protein is CASSSRAFEQYF. The CDR3 nucleotides are TGTGCCAGTAGCTCCAGGGCCTTTGAGCAGTACTTC. This chain links TRBV19 with TRBJ2-7; TRBD1 might be the D (5 bases). This CDR3 spans 12 amino acids. Germline V gives CDR1 LNHDA, CDR2 SQIVND (reference sequence). V lost 6 bases, J lost 7 bases, and 13 bases lay in between.

This clonotype was recorded at least ten times. A much larger clone lies a single base off, so this may be a read error. The chain joins TRBV4-1 to TRBJ2-1, with 7 bases aligning to TRBD1. CDR1 is MGHRA, CDR2 YSYEKL, per germline. This CDR3 contains 13 residues. The CDR3, as DNA: TGCGCCAGCAGCCAAGAACAGGGGAATGAGCAGCTCTTC. Protein sequence: CASSQEQGNEQLF.

Worth noting for this clonotype: The junction does not match germline at one end; this may be a read error. This chain links TRBV2 with TRBJ1-5; D is ambiguous. There are 15 residues in the CDR3. CDR1 and CDR2 (germline): SNHLY, FYNNEI. The CDR3 region has the DNA TGTGCCAGCAGTCAAGAGGACGGTAGCAATCGGCCCCAGCATTTT. As protein: CASSQEDGSNRPQHF.

This clonotype has just one count. V gene TRBV19 combines with J gene TRBJ1-1; D is possibly TRBD1 (5 bases). This CDR3 comprises 13 residues. Germline V lookup: CDR1 LNHDA, CDR2 SQIVND (reference sequence). The ends were cut back, 3 bases at V and 1 base at J, with 6 bases in the middle. The CDR3 spells CASSIDRNTEAFF. CDR3 nucleotides: TGTGCCAGTAGTATCGACAGGAACACTGAAGCTTTCTTT.

With regard to this clonotype: A much larger clone lies one base from this, so it may be a read error. CDR3 in DNA: TGTGCCAGCAGTGAAACCTTCTCGGACGAGCAGTACTTC. The encoded protein is CASSETFSDEQYF. The V gene is TRBV2, the J gene TRBJ2-7; D remains ambiguous. Trimming pared 2 bases from V and 5 bases from J, leaving 10 bases between. The CDR3 is made up of 13 amino acids. CDR1 is SNHLY, CDR2 FYNNEI, per germline.

This clonotype was recorded many times. The J gene is TRBJ1-4, the V gene TRBV10-2; no clear D. The V gene lost 7 bases and the J gene lost 5 bases, with 11 bases spanning the gap. Germline CDR1 WSHSY, CDR2 SAAADI. There are 13 residues in the CDR3. The CDR3 DNA reads TGCGCCAGCAAAAGGGATTTCAATGAAAAACTGTTTTTT. Its protein product is CASKRDFNEKLFF.

This clonotype was seen only once. This sequence joins TRBV5-6 and TRBJ1-5; a weak D match, TRBD1 (5 bases). CDR3 length: 13 amino acids. V was pared by 2 bases and J by 8 bases, with 11 bases between. CDR1 SGHDT and CDR2 YYEEEE come from the germline V gene. The CDR3 reads CASSFGHYKPQHF. CDR3 DNA sequence: TGTGCCAGCAGCTTTGGACACTATAAGCCCCAGCATTTT.

Points on this clonotype: A much larger clone sits a single nucleotide away, making a read error possible. The CDR3 DNA follows: TGTGCCGGCACCTTATGGTCCATCGCTAACTATGGCTACACCTTC. This translates into CAGTLWSIANYGYTF. This rearrangement joins TRBV12-3 or TRBV12-4 to TRBJ1-2; no definite D call. Trimming cost V 11 bases and J 0 bases, with 19 bases left between them. The CDR3 spans 15 residues.

This clonotype was detected many times. The chain links TRBV4-1 to TRBJ1-5; D is ambiguous. The CDR3 is made up of 14 amino acids. Trimming cost V 1 base and J 12 bases, with 16 bases left between them. In germline, CDR1 is MGHRA, CDR2 YSYEKL. DNA of the CDR3: TGCGCCAGCAGCCAAGCCCTCCCCCCGAGAGGCCAGCATTTT. It specifies CASSQALPPRGQHF.

In nucleotides, the CDR3 is TGTGCCAGCAGCCGAGAAGCGGGAGGCACTGTCAATGAGCAGTTCTTC. It specifies CASSREAGGTVNEQFF. The rearrangement links TRBV3-1 to TRBJ2-1, with 9 nucleotides matching TRBD2. V gave up 4 bases and J gave up 6 bases; unmatched junction bases: 10. Germline CDR1 LGHDT, CDR2 YNNKEL (reference sequence). The CDR3 length is 16 residues.

This clonotype was seen repeatedly, ten times or more. The V call is TRBV4-2, the J call TRBJ1-1; weak D call: TRBD1 (6 bases). Germline V lookup: CDR1 LGHNA, CDR2 YNFKEQ. V lost 1 base to trimming and J lost 4 bases, with 13 bases between them. The CDR3 consists of 15 residues. In nucleotides, the CDR3 is TGTGCCAGCAGCCAAGGGGGGGGGCTCGGCACTGAAGCTTTCTTT. As protein: CASSQGGGLGTEAFF.

The chain uses TRBV3-1 and TRBJ2-5; D not resolved. This CDR3 is built from 13 residues. Germline loops: CDR1 LGHDT, CDR2 YNNKEL (reference sequence). The V end lost 1 base, the J end lost 0 bases, and 3 bases lay between the germline ends. Written as DNA, the CDR3 is TGTGCCAGCAGCCAAGCGCACCAAGAGACCCAGTACTTC. As protein: CASSQAHQETQYF.

This clonotype is labeled as medium-sized. V and J are TRBV20-1 and TRBJ1-5, with a weak D call TRBD1 (5 bases). The length of the CDR3 is 13 residues. Trimming shortened V by 3 bases and J by 8 bases, and 14 bases separated the two germline ends. Looked up from germline, CDR1 is DFQATT and CDR2 is SNEGSKA (reference sequence). CDR3 DNA: TGCAGTGCTAGTTCGGGGGGACTCAAGCCCCAGCATTTT. Protein product: CSASSGGLKPQHF.

This clonotype has at least ten counts. The rearrangement joins TRBV10-1 to TRBJ1-2; a weak D match, TRBD1 (5 bases). This CDR3 has 13 residues. Germline CDR1 WNHNN, CDR2 SYGVQD (reference sequence). The ends were cut back, 4 bases at V and 3 bases at J, with 9 bases in the middle. CDR3 amino acids: CASSAGTDYGYTF. The CDR3 region has the DNA TGCGCCAGCAGTGCCGGGACGGACTATGGCTACACCTTC.

This clonotype was recorded many times. The chain carries TRBV18 and TRBJ1-6; the match to TRBD1 covers 7 bases. V shed 6 bases and J 7 bases; nucleotides not matched to a gene: 6. Germline CDR1 reads KGHSH; CDR2 reads LQKENI. The CDR3 has 14 residues. The CDR3 DNA sequence: TGTGCCAGCTCCCTGGGACAGAAAAATTCACCCCTCCACTTT. Translated: CASSLGQKNSPLHF.

With regard to this clonotype: This sequence may be a read error, since a much larger clone differs from it by one base. This sequence joins TRBV20-1 and TRBJ2-1; TRBD1 is a possible D gene (6 bases). Per the germline V gene, CDR1 is DFQATT and CDR2 is SNEGSKA (reference sequence). The CDR3 has 15 residues. This CDR3 reads CNASGESSAVTEQFF. CDR3 DNA sequence: TGCAATGCTTCAGGGGAATCTTCAGCGGTAACCGAGCAGTTCTTC.

This clonotype came up many times. This chain joins TRBV7-2 and TRBJ1-5, with 7 bases that match TRBD1. J gave up 2 bases and V 5 bases, and 6 bases lay outside the gene matches. The CDR3 contains 15 residues. CDR1 is SGHTA and CDR2 is FQGNSA in the germline V gene. CDR3 sequence (DNA): TGTGCCAGCAGCCGAACAGGGGACGGCAATCAGCCCCAGCATTTT. Residues: CASSRTGDGNQPQHF.

This clonotype came up many times. The chain joins TRBV6-1 to TRBJ2-7; D may correspond to TRBD1 or TRBD2 (6 bases each). The germline V gene encodes CDR1 MNHNS and CDR2 SASEGT. The CDR3 is 13 amino acids. V shed 8 bases and J shed 2 bases, with 13 bases lying between them. CDR3 loop: CASRRGVPYEQYF. The CDR3 DNA reads as TGTGCCAGCCGAAGGGGGGTCCCCTACGAGCAGTACTTC.

This clonotype occurred a few times. This rearrangement joins TRBV29-1 to TRBJ2-5; 8 nucleotides line up with TRBD2. The ends lost 7 bases at V and 4 bases at J; junction bases unmatched: 8. The V gene's germline CDR1 is SQVTM and CDR2 ANQGSEA. The CDR3 totals 13 residues. The CDR3 loop reads CSAERGRRETQYF. In DNA, the CDR3 is TGCAGCGCTGAGCGGGGGCGCAGAGAGACCCAGTACTTC. Looking up the rest from reference TRBV29-1 and TRBJ2-5 gives the full variable domain: SAVISQKPSRDICQRGTSLTIQCQVDSQVTMMFWYRQQPGQSLTLIATANQGSEATYESGFVIDKFPISRPNLTFSTLTVSNMSPEDSSIYLCSAERGRRETQYFGPGTRLLVL.

This clonotype was observed at least ten times. In DNA form, the CDR3 reads TGTGCCAGCAGTGAAGATAGGGGGACTCAAGAGACCCAGTACTTC. Its translation is CASSEDRGTQETQYF. This chain connects TRBV6-1 to TRBJ2-5; D is perhaps TRBD1 or TRBD2 (6 bases each). Trimming pared 1 base from V and 2 bases from J, leaving 11 bases between. This CDR3 has 15 residues. The V gene's germline CDR1 is MNHNS and CDR2 SASEGT.